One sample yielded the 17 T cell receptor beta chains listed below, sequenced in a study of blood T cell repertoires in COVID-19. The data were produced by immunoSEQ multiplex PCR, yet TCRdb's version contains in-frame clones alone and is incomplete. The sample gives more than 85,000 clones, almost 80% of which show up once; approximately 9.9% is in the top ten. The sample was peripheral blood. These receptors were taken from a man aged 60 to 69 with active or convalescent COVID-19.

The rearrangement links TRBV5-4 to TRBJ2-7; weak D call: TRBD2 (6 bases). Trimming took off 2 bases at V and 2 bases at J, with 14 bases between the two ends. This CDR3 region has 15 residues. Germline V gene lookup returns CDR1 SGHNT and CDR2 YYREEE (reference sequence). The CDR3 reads CASSFVRDSTYEQYF. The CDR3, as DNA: TGTGCCAGCAGCTTCGTCCGGGACTCGACCTACGAGCAGTACTTC.

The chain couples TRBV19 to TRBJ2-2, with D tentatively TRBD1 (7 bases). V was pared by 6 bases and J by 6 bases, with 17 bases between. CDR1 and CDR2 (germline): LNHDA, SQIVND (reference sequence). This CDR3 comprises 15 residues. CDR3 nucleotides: TGTGCCAGTAGGGGAGGAGGGGGCTCGGCCGGGGAGCTGTTTTTT. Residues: CASRGGGGSAGELFF.

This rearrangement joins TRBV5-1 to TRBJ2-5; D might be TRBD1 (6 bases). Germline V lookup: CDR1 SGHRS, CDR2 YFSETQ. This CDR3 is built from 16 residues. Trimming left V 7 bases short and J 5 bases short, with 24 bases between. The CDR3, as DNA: TGCGCCAGCCAACCCGGCAGGGGCTCGGGTTCGGAGACCCAGTACTTC. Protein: CASQPGRGSGSETQYF.

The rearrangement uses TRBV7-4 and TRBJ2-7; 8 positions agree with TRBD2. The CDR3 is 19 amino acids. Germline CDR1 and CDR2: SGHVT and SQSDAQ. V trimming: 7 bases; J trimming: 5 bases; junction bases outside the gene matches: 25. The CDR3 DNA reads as TGTGCCAGCACCCTAGACCCCGAGGTAGCGGGGACGAGAGGGCACGAGCAGTACTTC. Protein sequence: CASTLDPEVAGTRGHEQYF. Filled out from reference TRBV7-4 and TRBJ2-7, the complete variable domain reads GAGVSQSPRYKVAKRGRDVALRCDSISGHVTLYWYRQTLGQGSEVLTYSQSDAQRDKSGRPSGRFSAERPERSVSTLKIQRTEQGDSAVYLCASTLDPEVAGTRGHEQYFGPGTRLTVT.

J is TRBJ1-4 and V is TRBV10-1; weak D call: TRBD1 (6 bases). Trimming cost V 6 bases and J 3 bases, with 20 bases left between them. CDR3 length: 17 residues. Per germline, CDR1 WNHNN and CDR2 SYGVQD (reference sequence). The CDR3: CASRNRESAVANEKLFF. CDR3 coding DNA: TGCGCCAGCAGAAACAGGGAGAGTGCGGTAGCTAATGAAAAACTGTTTTTT.

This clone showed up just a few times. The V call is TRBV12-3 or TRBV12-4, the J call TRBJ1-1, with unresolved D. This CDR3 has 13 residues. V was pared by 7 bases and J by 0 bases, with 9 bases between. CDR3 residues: CASNNQMNTEAFF. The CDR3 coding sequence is TGTGCCAGCAATAACCAGATGAACACTGAAGCTTTCTTT.

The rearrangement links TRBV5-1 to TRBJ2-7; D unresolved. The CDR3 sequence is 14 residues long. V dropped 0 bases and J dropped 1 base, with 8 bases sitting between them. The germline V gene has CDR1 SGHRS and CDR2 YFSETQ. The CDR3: CASSLAPTSYEQYV. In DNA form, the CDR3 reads TGCGCCAGCAGCTTGGCGCCTACTTCCTACGAGCAGTACGTC.

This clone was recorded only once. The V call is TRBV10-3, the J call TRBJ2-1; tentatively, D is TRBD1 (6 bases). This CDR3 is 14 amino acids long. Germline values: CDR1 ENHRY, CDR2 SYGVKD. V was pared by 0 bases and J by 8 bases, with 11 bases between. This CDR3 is CAISESVAGDEQFF. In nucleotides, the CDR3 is TGTGCCATCAGTGAGTCGGTGGCAGGGGATGAGCAGTTCTTC.

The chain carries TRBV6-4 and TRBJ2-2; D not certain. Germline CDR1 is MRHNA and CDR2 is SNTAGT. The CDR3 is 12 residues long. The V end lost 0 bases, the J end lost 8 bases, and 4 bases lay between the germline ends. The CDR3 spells CASSDSRGELFF. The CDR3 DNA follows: TGTGCCAGCAGTGACTCGAGGGGGGAGCTGTTTTTT.

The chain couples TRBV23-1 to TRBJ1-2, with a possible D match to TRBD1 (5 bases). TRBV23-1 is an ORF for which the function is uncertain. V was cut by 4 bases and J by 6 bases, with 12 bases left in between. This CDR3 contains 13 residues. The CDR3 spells CASSPRRGDGYTF. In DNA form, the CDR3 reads TGCGCCAGCAGTCCTCGAAGGGGTGATGGCTACACCTTC.

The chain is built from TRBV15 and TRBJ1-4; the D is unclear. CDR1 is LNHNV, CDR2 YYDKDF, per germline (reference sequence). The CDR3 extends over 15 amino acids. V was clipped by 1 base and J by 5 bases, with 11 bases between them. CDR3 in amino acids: CATSRVYRENEKLFF. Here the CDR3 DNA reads TGTGCCACCAGCAGAGTTTACCGGGAGAATGAAAAACTGTTTTTT.

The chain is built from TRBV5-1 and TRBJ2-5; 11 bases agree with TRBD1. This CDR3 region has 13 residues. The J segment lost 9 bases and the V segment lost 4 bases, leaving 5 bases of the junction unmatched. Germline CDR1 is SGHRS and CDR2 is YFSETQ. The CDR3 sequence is CASSPGQGGAQYF. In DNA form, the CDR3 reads TGCGCCAGCAGCCCGGGACAGGGGGGAGCCCAGTACTTC.

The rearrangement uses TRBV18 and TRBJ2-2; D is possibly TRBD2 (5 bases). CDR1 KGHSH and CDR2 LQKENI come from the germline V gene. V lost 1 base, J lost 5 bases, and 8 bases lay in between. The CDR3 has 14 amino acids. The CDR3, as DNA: TGTGCCAGCTCACCACGGACGGGGACCGGGGAGCTGTTTTTT. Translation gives CASSPRTGTGELFF.

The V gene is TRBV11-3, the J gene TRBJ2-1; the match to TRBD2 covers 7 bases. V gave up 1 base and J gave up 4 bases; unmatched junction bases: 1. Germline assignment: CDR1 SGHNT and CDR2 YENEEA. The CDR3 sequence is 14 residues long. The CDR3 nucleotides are TGTGCCAGCAGCTTAGGGACTAGTTACAATGAGCAGTTCTTC. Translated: CASSLGTSYNEQFF.

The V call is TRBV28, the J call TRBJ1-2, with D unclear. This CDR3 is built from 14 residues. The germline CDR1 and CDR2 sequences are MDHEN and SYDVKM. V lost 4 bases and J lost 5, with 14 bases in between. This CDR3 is CASSWERVGYGYTF. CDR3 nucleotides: TGTGCCAGCAGTTGGGAGAGAGTGGGGTATGGCTACACCTTC.

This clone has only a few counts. The CDR3 reads CASSEGRGNQPQHF. CDR3 nucleotide sequence: TGTGCCAGCAGTGAAGGCAGGGGTAATCAGCCCCAGCATTTT. The V call is TRBV6-1, the J call TRBJ1-5, with D tentatively TRBD1 (6 bases). V was shortened by 1 base and J by 4 bases, with 8 bases between the two germline ends. Germline lookup yields CDR1 MNHNS and CDR2 SASEGT. The CDR3 consists of 14 residues.

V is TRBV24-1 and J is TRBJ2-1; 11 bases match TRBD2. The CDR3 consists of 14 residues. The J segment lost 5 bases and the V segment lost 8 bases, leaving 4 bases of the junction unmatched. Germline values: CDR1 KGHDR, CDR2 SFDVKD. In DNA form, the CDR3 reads TGTGCCACCAATAGCGGGAGGGGAAACAATGAGCAGTTCTTC. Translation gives CATNSGRGNNEQFF.